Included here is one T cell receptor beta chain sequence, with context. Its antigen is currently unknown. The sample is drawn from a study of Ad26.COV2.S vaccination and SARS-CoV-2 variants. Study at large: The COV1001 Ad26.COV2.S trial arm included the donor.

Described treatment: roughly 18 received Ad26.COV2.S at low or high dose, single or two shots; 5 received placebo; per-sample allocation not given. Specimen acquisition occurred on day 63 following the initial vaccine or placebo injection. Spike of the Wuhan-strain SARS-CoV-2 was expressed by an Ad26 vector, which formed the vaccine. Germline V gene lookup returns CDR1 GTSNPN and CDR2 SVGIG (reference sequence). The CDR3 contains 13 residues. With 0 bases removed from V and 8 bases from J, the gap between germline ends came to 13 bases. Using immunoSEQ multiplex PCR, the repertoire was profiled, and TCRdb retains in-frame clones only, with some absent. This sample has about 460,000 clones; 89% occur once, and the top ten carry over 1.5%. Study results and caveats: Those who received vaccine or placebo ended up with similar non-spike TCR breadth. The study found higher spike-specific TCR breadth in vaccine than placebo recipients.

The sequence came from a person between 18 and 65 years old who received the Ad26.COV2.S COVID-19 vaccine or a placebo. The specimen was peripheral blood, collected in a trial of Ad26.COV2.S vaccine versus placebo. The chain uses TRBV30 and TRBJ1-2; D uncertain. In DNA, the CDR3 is TGTGCCTGGAGTGTACTCCAGGTCCGCGGCTACACCTTC. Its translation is CAWSVLQVRGYTF.